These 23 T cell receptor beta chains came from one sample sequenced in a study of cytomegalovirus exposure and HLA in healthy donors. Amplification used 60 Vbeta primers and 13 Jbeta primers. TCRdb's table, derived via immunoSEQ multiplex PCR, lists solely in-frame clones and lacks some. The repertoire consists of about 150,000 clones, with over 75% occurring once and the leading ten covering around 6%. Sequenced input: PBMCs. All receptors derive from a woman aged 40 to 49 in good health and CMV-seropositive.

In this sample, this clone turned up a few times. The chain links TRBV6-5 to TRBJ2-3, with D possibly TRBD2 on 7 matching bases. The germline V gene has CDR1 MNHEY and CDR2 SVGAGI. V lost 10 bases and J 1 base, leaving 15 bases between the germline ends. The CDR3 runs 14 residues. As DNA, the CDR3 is TGTGCCATCGCGGAGGGGGGGGGCACAGATACGCAGTATTTT. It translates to CAIAEGGGTDTQYF.

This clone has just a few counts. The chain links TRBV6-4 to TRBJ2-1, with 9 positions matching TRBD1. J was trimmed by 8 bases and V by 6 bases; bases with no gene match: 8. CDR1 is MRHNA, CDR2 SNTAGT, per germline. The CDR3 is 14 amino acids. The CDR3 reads CASRRDRDLDEQFF. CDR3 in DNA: TGTGCCAGCAGGAGGGACAGGGATCTTGATGAGCAGTTCTTC.

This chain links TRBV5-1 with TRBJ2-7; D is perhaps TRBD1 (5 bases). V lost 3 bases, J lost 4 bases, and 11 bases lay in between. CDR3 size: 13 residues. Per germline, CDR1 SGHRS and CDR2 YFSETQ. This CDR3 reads CASSYAGFYEQYF. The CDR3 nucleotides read TGCGCCAGCAGCTATGCAGGGTTTTACGAGCAGTACTTC.

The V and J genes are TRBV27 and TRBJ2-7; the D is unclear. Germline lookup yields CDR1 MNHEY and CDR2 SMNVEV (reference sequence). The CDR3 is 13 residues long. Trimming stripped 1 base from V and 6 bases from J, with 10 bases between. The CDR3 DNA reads TGTGCCAGCAGTTTATTTCCAGGCGCCGAGCAGTACTTC. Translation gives CASSLFPGAEQYF.

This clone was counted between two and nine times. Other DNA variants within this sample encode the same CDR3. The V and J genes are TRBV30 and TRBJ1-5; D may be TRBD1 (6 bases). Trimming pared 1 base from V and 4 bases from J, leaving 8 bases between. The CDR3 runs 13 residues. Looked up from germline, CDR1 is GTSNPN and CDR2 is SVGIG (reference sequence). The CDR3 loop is CAWSGQANQPQHF. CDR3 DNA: TGTGCCTGGAGTGGACAGGCGAATCAGCCCCAGCATTTT.

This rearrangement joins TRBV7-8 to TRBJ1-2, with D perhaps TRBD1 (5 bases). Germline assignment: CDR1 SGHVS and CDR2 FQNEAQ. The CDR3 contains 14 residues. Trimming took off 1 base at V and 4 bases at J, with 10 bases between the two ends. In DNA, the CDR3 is TGTGCCAGCAGCTTAGAAGGGGCAGTCTATGGCTACACCTTC. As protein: CASSLEGAVYGYTF.

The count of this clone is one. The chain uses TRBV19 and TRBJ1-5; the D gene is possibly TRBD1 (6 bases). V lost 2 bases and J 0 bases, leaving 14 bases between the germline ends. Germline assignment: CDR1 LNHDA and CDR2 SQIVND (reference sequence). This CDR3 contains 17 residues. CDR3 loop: CASSIRRGGDSNQPQHF. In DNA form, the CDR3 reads TGTGCCAGTAGTATACGTAGGGGGGGAGATAGCAATCAGCCCCAGCATTTT.

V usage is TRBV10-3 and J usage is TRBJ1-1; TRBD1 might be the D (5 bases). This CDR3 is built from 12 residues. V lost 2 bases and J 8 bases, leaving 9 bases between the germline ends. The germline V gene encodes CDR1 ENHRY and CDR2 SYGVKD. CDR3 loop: CAISESGTEAFF. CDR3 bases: TGTGCCATCAGTGAGAGCGGGACGGAAGCTTTCTTT.

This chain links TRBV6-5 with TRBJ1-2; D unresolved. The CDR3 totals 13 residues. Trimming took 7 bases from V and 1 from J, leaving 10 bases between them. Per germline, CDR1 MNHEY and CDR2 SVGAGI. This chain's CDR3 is CASTYDINYGYTF. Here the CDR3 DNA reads TGTGCCAGCACCTATGACATTAACTATGGCTACACCTTC.

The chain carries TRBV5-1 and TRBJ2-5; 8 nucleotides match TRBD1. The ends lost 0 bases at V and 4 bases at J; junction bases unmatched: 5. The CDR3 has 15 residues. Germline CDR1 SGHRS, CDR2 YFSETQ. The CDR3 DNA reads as TGCGCCAGCAGCTTGGTGCAGGGGGCCGGAGAGACCCAGTACTTC. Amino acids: CASSLVQGAGETQYF.

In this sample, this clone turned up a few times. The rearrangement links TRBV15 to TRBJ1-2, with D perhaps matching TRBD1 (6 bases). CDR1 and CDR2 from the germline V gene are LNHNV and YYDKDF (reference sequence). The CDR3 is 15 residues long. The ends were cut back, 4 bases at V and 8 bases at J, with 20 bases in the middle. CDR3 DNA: TGTGCCACCAGCACGTATACCCAGGGGACGGGCGGCTACACCTTC. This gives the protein CATSTYTQGTGGYTF. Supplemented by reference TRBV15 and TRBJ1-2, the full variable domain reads DAMVIQNPRYQVTQFGKPVTLSCSQTLNHNVMYWYQQKSSQAPKLLFHYYDKDFNNEADTPDNFQSRRPNTSFCFLDIRSPGLGDTAMYLCATSTYTQGTGGYTFGSGTRLTVV.

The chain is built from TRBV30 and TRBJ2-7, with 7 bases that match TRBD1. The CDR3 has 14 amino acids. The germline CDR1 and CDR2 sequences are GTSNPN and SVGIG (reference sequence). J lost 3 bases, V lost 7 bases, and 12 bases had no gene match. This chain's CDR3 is CASTGKGNVYEQYF. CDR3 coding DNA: TGTGCCTCGACAGGGAAAGGGAATGTCTACGAGCAGTACTTC.

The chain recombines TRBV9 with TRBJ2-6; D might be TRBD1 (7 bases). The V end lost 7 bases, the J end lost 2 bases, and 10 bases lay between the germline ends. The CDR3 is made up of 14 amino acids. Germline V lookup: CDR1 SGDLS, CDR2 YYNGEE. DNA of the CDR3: TGTGCCAGCGGGGGGACAGCTGGGGCCAACGTCCTGACTTTC. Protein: CASGGTAGANVLTF.

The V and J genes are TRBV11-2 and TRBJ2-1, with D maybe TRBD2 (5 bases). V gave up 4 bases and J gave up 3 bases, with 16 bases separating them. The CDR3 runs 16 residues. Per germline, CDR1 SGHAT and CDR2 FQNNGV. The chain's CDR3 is CASSSPRGSNYNEQFF. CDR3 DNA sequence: TGTGCCAGCAGCTCGCCCCGGGGATCCAACTACAATGAGCAGTTCTTC.

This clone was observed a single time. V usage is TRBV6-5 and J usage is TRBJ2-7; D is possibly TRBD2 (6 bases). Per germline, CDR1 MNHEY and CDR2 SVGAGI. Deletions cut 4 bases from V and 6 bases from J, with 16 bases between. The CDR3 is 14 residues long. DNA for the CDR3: TGTGCCAGCAGTTTCCCGGATCGGAGGGGCGAGCAGTACTTC. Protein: CASSFPDRRGEQYF.

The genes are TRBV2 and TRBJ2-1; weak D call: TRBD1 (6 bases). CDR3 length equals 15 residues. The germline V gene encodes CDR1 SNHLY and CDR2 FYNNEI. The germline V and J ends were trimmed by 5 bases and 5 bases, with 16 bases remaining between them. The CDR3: CASSTGRLMDNEQFF. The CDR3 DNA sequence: TGTGCCAGCAGTACAGGGCGCCTCATGGACAATGAGCAGTTCTTC.

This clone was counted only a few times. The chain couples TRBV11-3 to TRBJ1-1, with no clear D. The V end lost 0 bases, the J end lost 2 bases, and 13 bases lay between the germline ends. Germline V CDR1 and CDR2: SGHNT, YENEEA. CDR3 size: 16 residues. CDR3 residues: CASSLDGREGNTEAFF. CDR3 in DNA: TGTGCCAGCAGCTTAGATGGGCGGGAAGGCAACACTGAAGCTTTCTTT.

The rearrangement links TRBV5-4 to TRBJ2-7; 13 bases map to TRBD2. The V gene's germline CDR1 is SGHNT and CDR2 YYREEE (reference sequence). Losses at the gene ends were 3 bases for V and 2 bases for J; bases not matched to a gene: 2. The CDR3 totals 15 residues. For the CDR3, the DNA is TGTGCCAGCAGCTCAGGACTAGCGGGAGCCTACGAGCAGTACTTC. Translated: CASSSGLAGAYEQYF.

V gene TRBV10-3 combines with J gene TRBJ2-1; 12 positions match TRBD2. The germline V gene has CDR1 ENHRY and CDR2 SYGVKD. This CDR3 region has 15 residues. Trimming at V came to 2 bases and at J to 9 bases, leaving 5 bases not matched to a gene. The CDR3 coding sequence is TGTGCCATCAGTGAGCGACTAGCGGGAGCCGGTGAGCAGTTCTTC. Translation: CAISERLAGAGEQFF.

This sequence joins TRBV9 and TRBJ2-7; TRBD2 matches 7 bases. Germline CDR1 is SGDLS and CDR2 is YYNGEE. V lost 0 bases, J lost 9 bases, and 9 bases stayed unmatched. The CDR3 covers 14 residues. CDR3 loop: CASSVDWGGRGQYF. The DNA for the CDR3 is TGTGCCAGCAGCGTAGATTGGGGCGGGAGAGGGCAGTACTTC.

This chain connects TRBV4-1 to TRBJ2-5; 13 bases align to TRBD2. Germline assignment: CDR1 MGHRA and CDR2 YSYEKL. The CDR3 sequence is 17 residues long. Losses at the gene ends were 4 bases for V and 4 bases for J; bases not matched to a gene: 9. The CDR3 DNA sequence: TGCGCCAGCAGCCGCTTAGGACTAGCGGGAGAGATAGAGACCCAGTACTTC. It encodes CASSRLGLAGEIETQYF.

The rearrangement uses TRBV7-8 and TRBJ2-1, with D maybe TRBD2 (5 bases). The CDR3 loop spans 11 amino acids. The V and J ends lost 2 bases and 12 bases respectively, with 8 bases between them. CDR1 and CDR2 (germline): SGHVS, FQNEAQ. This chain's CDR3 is CASSLYRGQFF. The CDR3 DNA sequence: TGTGCCAGCAGCTTATATCGGGGGCAGTTCTTC.

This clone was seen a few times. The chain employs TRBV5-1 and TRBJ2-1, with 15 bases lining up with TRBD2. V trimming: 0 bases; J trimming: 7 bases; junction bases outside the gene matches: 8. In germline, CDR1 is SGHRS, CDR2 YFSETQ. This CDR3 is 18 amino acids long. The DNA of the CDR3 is TGCGCCAGCAGCTTGGGGACCGGGACTAGCGGGAGGAGGAATGAGCAGTTCTTC. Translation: CASSLGTGTSGRRNEQFF.